Included here is one TCR beta chain sequence, with context. Its antigen specificity is not known. The record has no base qualities; no much larger clone is one base away. The data stem from a study of Ad26.COV2.S vaccination and SARS-CoV-2 variants (dated by TCRdb to about 2021). For context, the study as a whole: Vaccine-arm donors were drawn from COV1001, a multicentre, randomized, double-blind, placebo-controlled phase I-IIa trial of Ad26.COV2.S in healthy adults. Ad26.COV2.S was given intramuscularly at 5x10^10 or 1x10^11 viral particles, as a single shot or as two shots 56 days apart. TCRbeta repertoire sequencing served as the tool for gauging how specific and how broad the SARS-CoV-2-reactive T cell receptors were following Ad26.COV2.S vaccination. A total of around 32 samples were included in the TCR-sequenced set, comprising 19 Ad26.COV2.S vaccine recipients, 5 placebo recipients and 8 SARS-CoV-2 convalescent individuals. Trial participants were randomized into five groups of five, in which low-dose or high-dose Ad26.COV2.S was given once or twice, or placebo was given on both occasions. Investigators did not know the trial group allocation while performing experiments and assessing outcomes.

From cysteine to phenylalanine, the CDR3 is 14 amino acids long. Solely the CDR3 DNA is kept, with 42 bases framed from the first base. The germline V gene supplies CDR1 SGHDT and CDR2 YYEEEE. Cut back by 3 bases and 4 bases, the V and J ends lie 14 bases apart. The immunoSEQ Assay was the method used to sequence TCRbeta CDR3 regions. After extraction, genomic DNA underwent amplification by bias-controlled multiplex PCR, followed by high-throughput sequencing. The original pipeline was this. Collapsing and filtering of sequences were performed to quantify the absolute abundance of each unique TCRbeta CDR3 region. T cell fraction was estimated by normalization of TCRbeta template counts to usable DNA, with usable DNA being measured through amplification of reference genes present in all nucleated cells. Repertoire TCRs were annotated as SARS-CoV-2-specific when V gene, CDR3 amino acid sequence and J gene were exactly matched to a known reactive TCR set. The reference SARS-CoV-2 TCR set was obtained from MIRA and was filtered for enrichment in COVID-19-positive ImmuneCODE repertoires, whereby public or cross-reactive TCRs were removed. Using the MIRA antigens, annotated TCRs were further analysed by specific ORF or by position within an ORF. Breadth was defined as the number of annotated unique rearrangements divided by the total number of unique productive rearrangements, and depth was defined as the summed frequency of the annotated unique rearrangements. TCR breadth was compared between groups using two-sided Wilcoxon rank-sum tests. In TCRdb, the immuneACCESS table is reduced to in-frame sequences with V and J assigned. These tables do not hold every clone; where another copy was compared, an unresolved V gene accounts for under half, and the others remain unexplained. V and J calls and clone size follow that table, whereas D and trimming were derived from the DNA. A total of hundreds of thousands of clones appear in this sample, 89% of them only once. The ten largest clones represent 1.5% of the sample.

The treatment or condition label of this sample denotes: roughly 18 received Ad26.COV2.S at low or high dose, single or two shots; five or six received placebo; per-sample allocation not given. For vaccine and placebo recipients, the sequenced repertoires came from samples collected on day 63 after the first injection. In Cohort 1b, about 27 adults aged 18-55 years were enrolled at a single site in Boston, USA, between 29 July and 7 August 2020. Ad26.COV2.S was a replication-incompetent adenovirus type 26 vector expressing a prefusion-stabilized SARS-CoV-2 spike protein from the original Wuhan strain. The research as a whole found: The study lacked the statistical power to compare responses across vaccine doses or regimens. Vaccine and placebo recipients had comparable non-spike TCR breadth, which fits with the vaccine containing only spike. Ad26.COV2.S recipients had higher spike-specific TCR breadth than placebo recipients (P = 0.0014). The authors noted that total T cell responses may have been underestimated by the TCR breadth and depth analyses. Substantial breadth of spike-specific CD8+ and CD4+ T cell responses was reported after vaccination.

The TCR comes from a person between 18 and 65 years old who received the Ad26.COV2.S COVID-19 vaccine or a placebo. The sample consisted of peripheral blood, taken in a trial of Ad26.COV2.S vaccine versus placebo. The rearrangement joined TRBV5-6 to TRBJ2-7; the D region is possibly TRBD1 or TRBD2, each matching across 5 bases. In nucleotide form, the sequence is TGTGCCAGCAGCTACCGGGACCCTACATACGAGCAGTACTTC. The resulting protein is CASSYRDPTYEQYF.